The 20 T cell receptor beta chains below come from one sample, sequenced in a study of memory CD8 T cells in hepatitis C reinfection. Time point of the sample: pre-reinfection, 55 to 20 weeks before reinfection detection. Sorted cells were sequenced directly ex vivo without any in vitro expansion. The assay was immunoSEQ multiplex PCR, and TCRdb's table has in-frame clones only and misses some. The sample holds 50,000 or so clones, about nine tenths seen once. The sample taken for sequencing was naive CD8+ T cells sorted from blood. These receptors all stem from a man younger than 35 with hepatitis C virus infection.

The J gene is TRBJ2-1, the V gene TRBV7-8; the match to TRBD2 covers 10 bases. From germline, CDR1 is SGHVS and CDR2 FQNEAQ. Trimming cost V 0 bases and J 5 bases; bases outside gene matches: 4. The CDR3 contains 16 residues. The CDR3 sequence is CASSLAPSGSHNEQFF. Here the CDR3 DNA reads TGTGCCAGCAGCTTAGCTCCTAGCGGGAGCCACAATGAGCAGTTCTTC.

The chain carries TRBV28 and TRBJ2-7; TRBD1 matches at 11 bases. The ends lost 6 bases at V and 2 bases at J; junction bases unmatched: 6. The CDR3 runs 15 residues. Per germline, CDR1 MDHEN and CDR2 SYDVKM. CDR3 nucleotides: TGTGCCAGCAGGGTAACGGGACAGGGGGCCTACGAGCAGTACTTC. Translation: CASRVTGQGAYEQYF.

The V gene is TRBV15, the J gene TRBJ1-4; D unresolved. Looked up from germline, CDR1 is LNHNV and CDR2 is YYDKDF (reference sequence). CDR3 length equals 15 residues. V dropped 3 bases and J dropped 4 bases, with 12 bases sitting between them. The CDR3 spells CATSSNVQYNEKLFF. The CDR3 DNA reads TGTGCCACCAGCAGTAATGTTCAGTATAATGAAAAACTGTTTTTT.

This clone has only one observation. The rearrangement links TRBV5-1 to TRBJ2-1, with D maybe TRBD1 (6 bases). Germline V CDR1 and CDR2: SGHRS, YFSETQ. The CDR3 consists of 15 residues. V was trimmed by 4 bases and J by 5 bases, leaving 16 bases between them. In DNA, the CDR3 is TGCGCCAGCAGCCAGAGCCGGGACATTGACAATGAGCAGTTCTTC. Translation: CASSQSRDIDNEQFF.

The gene calls are TRBV27 and TRBJ2-1; 14 bases are shared with TRBD2. Germline V gene lookup returns CDR1 MNHEY and CDR2 SMNVEV (reference sequence). This CDR3 has 19 residues. With V trimmed by 4 bases and J by 4 bases, 12 bases remained unmatched. CDR3 loop: CASSSRIGLAGGSYNEQFF. CDR3 DNA: TGTGCCAGCAGTTCCCGAATTGGACTAGCGGGAGGAAGTTACAATGAGCAGTTCTTC.

This chain connects TRBV7-3 to TRBJ2-3; D remains unclear. From germline, CDR1 is SGHTA and CDR2 FQGTGA. The CDR3 length is 16 residues. V gave up 0 bases and J gave up 2 bases, with 12 bases separating them. Here the CDR3 reads CASSLTTSDFTDTQYF. The CDR3 nucleotides read TGTGCCAGCAGCTTAACGACGAGCGACTTCACAGATACGCAGTATTTT.

This clone was detected once. The chain has TRBV10-2 and TRBJ2-3; 13 nucleotides line up with TRBD2. CDR3 size: 18 residues. The V and J ends lost 10 bases and 1 base, in that order; junction bases with no gene match: 14. The V gene's germline CDR1 is WSHSY and CDR2 SAAADI. Here the CDR3 DNA reads TGCGCCACCCATACTGGACTAGCGGGAGCAGTGGGCACAGATACGCAGTATTTT. It codes for CATHTGLAGAVGTDTQYF.

The chain combines TRBV29-1 with TRBJ2-1; 8 nucleotides align to TRBD2. V trimming: 7 bases; J trimming: 7 bases; junction bases outside the gene matches: 6. CDR1 and CDR2 from the germline V gene are SQVTM and ANQGSEA. This CDR3 has 12 amino acids. The CDR3 sequence is CSGRGGRNEQFF. DNA for the CDR3: TGCAGCGGACGGGGGGGCAGGAATGAGCAGTTCTTC.

The chain combines TRBV9 with TRBJ1-1; TRBD1 might be the D (6 bases). CDR1 is SGDLS and CDR2 is YYNGEE in the germline V gene. V lost 0 bases, J lost 0 bases, and 9 bases lay in between. The CDR3 spans 15 residues. The CDR3: CASSVDGGMNTEAFF. In DNA, the CDR3 is TGTGCCAGCAGCGTAGATGGGGGCATGAACACTGAAGCTTTCTTT.

V usage is TRBV5-4 and J usage is TRBJ2-1; 9 positions agree with TRBD2. CDR1 is SGHNT, CDR2 YYREEE, per germline (reference sequence). The junction had 14 bases not matched to a gene; V was cut back by 0 bases and J by 7 bases. This CDR3 region has 18 residues. CDR3 bases: TGTGCCAGCAGCTTGGGGGTTAGCGGGGGCTTCGGGCAGAATGAGCAGTTCTTC. It is translated as CASSLGVSGGFGQNEQFF. Looking up the rest from reference TRBV5-4 and TRBJ2-1 gives the full variable domain: ETGVTQSPTHLIKTRGQQVTLRCSSQSGHNTVSWYQQALGQGPQFIFQYYREEENGRGNFPPRFSGLQFPNYSSELNVNALELDDSALYLCASSLGVSGGFGQNEQFFGPGTRLTVL.

This chain uses TRBV19 with TRBJ2-1, with TRBD1 matching 8 bases. V gave up 2 bases and J gave up 3 bases; unmatched junction bases: 3. The CDR3 is 15 amino acids. The germline gives CDR1 LNHDA, CDR2 SQIVND (reference sequence). The CDR3 region has the DNA TGTGCCAGTAGTATATCAGGGGGCAACTACAATGAGCAGTTCTTC. It codes for CASSISGGNYNEQFF.

This clone was picked up one time. The chain recombines TRBV9 with TRBJ2-1; 7 positions agree with TRBD2. The V segment lost 0 bases and the J segment 5 bases; nucleotides outside the gene matches: 2. The CDR3 consists of 14 residues. Germline CDR1 SGDLS, CDR2 YYNGEE. The CDR3: CASSVEGTNNEQFF. CDR3 coding DNA: TGTGCCAGCAGCGTAGAAGGGACTAACAATGAGCAGTTCTTC.

The chain employs TRBV5-4 and TRBJ2-1, with 7 positions matching TRBD2. This CDR3 comprises 15 residues. V lost 1 base, J lost 6 bases, and 7 bases stayed unmatched. Looked up from germline, CDR1 is SGHNT and CDR2 is YYREEE (reference sequence). CDR3 bases: TGTGCCAGCAGCTTGTTTGTCGGGGAGGGCAATGAGCAGTTCTTC. Its protein is CASSLFVGEGNEQFF.

This chain joins TRBV9 and TRBJ1-2; tentative D call: TRBD1 (6 bases). V dropped 2 bases and J dropped 8 bases, with 22 bases sitting between them. In germline, CDR1 is SGDLS, CDR2 YYNGEE. The CDR3 sequence is 16 residues long. CDR3 residues: CASSVRGGGPLDGYTF. CDR3 DNA sequence: TGTGCCAGCAGCGTCCGCGGGGGGGGCCCGCTAGACGGCTACACCTTC.

The V and J genes are TRBV7-9 and TRBJ1-2; a possible D gene is TRBD1 (5 bases). CDR1 is SEHNR and CDR2 is FQNEAQ in the germline V gene (reference sequence). Trimming took 5 bases from V and 8 from J, leaving 21 bases between them. CDR3 size: 15 residues. The chain's CDR3 is CASSLGQGGPRGYTF. DNA for the CDR3: TGTGCCAGCAGCCTGGGTCAGGGAGGCCCAAGGGGCTACACCTTC. Looking up the rest from reference TRBV7-9 and TRBJ1-2 gives the full variable domain: DTGVSQNPRHKITKRGQNVTFRCDPISEHNRLYWYRQTLGQGPEFLTYFQNEAQLEKSRLLSDRFSAERPKGSFSTLEIQRTEQGDSAMYLCASSLGQGGPRGYTFGSGTRLTVV.

The chain combines TRBV2 with TRBJ1-4, with no clear D. The CDR3 spans 16 residues. Germline loops: CDR1 SNHLY, CDR2 FYNNEI. Deletions cut 1 base from V and 4 bases from J, with 13 bases between. Here the CDR3 DNA reads TGTGCCAGCAGTGAAGGGTCGGCGGGAAGTAATGAAAAACTGTTTTTT. This translates into CASSEGSAGSNEKLFF.

This chain joins TRBV28 and TRBJ2-7; D is possibly TRBD1 (5 bases). This CDR3 comprises 14 residues. Germline V gene lookup returns CDR1 MDHEN and CDR2 SYDVKM. Trimming removed 3 bases from V and 4 bases from J, with 13 bases in between. The CDR3 nucleotides read TGTGCCAGCAGTTTGAAGAACAGGTGGTACGAGCAGTACTTC. It yields the protein CASSLKNRWYEQYF.

The rearrangement uses TRBV7-6 and TRBJ2-2; 12 bases align to TRBD2. V dropped 5 bases and J dropped 0; count of bases not matched to a gene: 7. Germline V gene sequence: CDR1 SGHVS, CDR2 FNYEAQ. The CDR3 spans 18 residues. The CDR3 region has the DNA TGTGCCAGCAGCCCCCGACTAGCGGGGGAACCGAACACCGGGGAGCTGTTTTTT. It codes for CASSPRLAGEPNTGELFF.

This clone is a singleton in its sample. The V gene is TRBV6-1, the J gene TRBJ2-3; D is unclear. The germline gives CDR1 MNHNS, CDR2 SASEGT. The CDR3 contains 14 residues. The V and J ends lost 1 base and 4 bases respectively, with 9 bases between them. The CDR3 DNA follows: TGTGCCAGCAGTGAAGAGGCAGGTTCAGATACGCAGTATTTT. Translated: CASSEEAGSDTQYF.

The V gene is TRBV28, the J gene TRBJ2-6; D might be TRBD1 (7 bases). CDR3 length: 19 amino acids. Trimming pared 2 bases from V and 1 base from J, leaving 18 bases between. Germline V gene data show CDR1 as MDHEN and CDR2 as SYDVKM. The CDR3 region is CASSLPWPGGRSGANVLTF. The CDR3 bases are TGTGCCAGCAGTTTACCGTGGCCAGGGGGGCGGTCTGGGGCCAACGTCCTGACTTTC.